This TCR beta chain was found in a study of early T cells in non-severe SARS-CoV-2 infection. Germline loops: CDR1 DFQATT, CDR2 SNEGSKA (reference sequence). The CDR3 covers 14 residues. V lost 6 bases to trimming and J lost 5 bases; unmatched junction nucleotides: 8. Molecules of cDNA were individually given unique molecular identifiers that were attached to them. TCRdb re-derived calls from the 5' RACE reads in MiXCR, one entry per CDR3 protein. The sample lists around 99,000 distinct CDR3 sequences; 8.5% to 14% were seen once. Sequences were obtained from whole blood. This sequence was found in an adult who was a healthcare worker with PCR-confirmed SARS-CoV-2 infection or an uninfected control (not recorded which). V usage is TRBV20-1 and J usage is TRBJ2-1, with 9 positions matching TRBD2. The CDR3 nucleotides are TGCAGTGCCCTTAGCGGGAGTGGAGACAATGAGCAGTTCTTC. Translating gives CSALSGSGDNEQFF.